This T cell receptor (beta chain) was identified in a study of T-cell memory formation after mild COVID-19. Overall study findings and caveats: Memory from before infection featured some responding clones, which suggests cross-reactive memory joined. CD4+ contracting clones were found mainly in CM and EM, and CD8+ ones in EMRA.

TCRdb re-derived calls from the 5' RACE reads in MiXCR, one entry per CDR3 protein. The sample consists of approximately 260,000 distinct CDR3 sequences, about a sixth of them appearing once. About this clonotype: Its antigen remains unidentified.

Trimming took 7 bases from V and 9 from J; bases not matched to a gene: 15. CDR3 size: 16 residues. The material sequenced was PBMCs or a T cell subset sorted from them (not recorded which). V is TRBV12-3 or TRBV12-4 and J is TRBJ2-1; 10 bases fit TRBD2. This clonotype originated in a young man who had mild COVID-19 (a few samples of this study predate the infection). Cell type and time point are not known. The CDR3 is CASNIYSAGGPREQFF. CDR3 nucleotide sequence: TGTGCCAGCAATATTTATTCAGCGGGGGGGCCTCGTGAGCAGTTCTTC.